This T cell receptor (beta chain) appears in the sequencing data of a study of shared clonotypes between healthy human individuals. V was trimmed by 4 bases and J by 5 bases, leaving 9 bases between them. CDR3 length equals 13 residues. Germline values: CDR1 LGHNA, CDR2 YSLEER. A CD45RA-negative memory subset and a CD45RA+ naive subset were separated from the CD4+ cells. Only in-frame clones appear in the TCRdb table, and some are missing; sequencing was by immunoSEQ multiplex PCR. The data show over 2 million clones, with 92% seen just once and approximately 0.39% held by the top ten. The chain combines TRBV4-3 with TRBJ2-1; no clear D. The sample taken for sequencing was naive CD4+ T cells from PBMCs. The subset was: CD45RA+ positively selected. The source of this sequence is a man aged 18 to 29 in good health. Some clones in this sample may be carry-over from other donors' samples. In DNA, the CDR3 is TGCGCCAGCAGCCTCGAAAAGGACAATGAGCAGTTCTTC. Its translation: CASSLEKDNEQFF.